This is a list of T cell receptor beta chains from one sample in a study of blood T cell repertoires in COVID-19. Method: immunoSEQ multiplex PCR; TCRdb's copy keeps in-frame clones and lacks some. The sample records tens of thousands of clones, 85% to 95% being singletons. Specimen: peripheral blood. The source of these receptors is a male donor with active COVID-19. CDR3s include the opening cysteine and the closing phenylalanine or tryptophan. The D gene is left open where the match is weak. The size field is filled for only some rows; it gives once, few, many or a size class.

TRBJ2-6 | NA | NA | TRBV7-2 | CASSLAPGSGANVLTF | TGTGCCAGCAGCTTAGCGCCAGGCTCTGGGGCCAACGTCCTGACTTTC
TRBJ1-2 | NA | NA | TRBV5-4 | CASSSSGRAYGYTF | TGTGCCAGCAGCTCGTCGGGCAGGGCTTATGGCTACACCTTC
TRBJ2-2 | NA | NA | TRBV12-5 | CASGPLTGTGELFF | TGTGCTAGTGGTCCATTAACCGGCACCGGGGAGCTGTTTTTT
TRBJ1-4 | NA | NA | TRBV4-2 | CASSQSGQPNEKLFF | TGTGCCAGCAGCCAGTCCGGACAGCCTAATGAAAAACTGTTTTTT
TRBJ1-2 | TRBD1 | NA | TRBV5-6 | CASSRAGRGDYGYTF | TGTGCCAGCAGCCGGGCGGGCAGGGGGGACTATGGCTACACCTTC
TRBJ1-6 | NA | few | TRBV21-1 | CASSPRMEEGRNNSPLHF | TGTGCCAGCAGCCCCCGGATGGAGGAGGGGAGGAATAATTCACCCCTCCACTTT
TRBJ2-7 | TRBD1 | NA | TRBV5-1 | CASSSPLGQGTREQYF | TGCGCCAGCAGCTCACCACTCGGACAGGGGACAAGAGAGCAGTACTTC
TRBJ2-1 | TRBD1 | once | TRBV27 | CASSQRGLLNYNEQFF | TGTGCCAGCAGTCAAAGGGGGCTCCTCAACTACAATGAGCAGTTCTTC
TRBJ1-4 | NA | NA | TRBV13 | CASSLRGELGEKLFF | TGTGCCAGCAGCTTAAGGGGCGAATTGGGTGAAAAACTGTTTTTT
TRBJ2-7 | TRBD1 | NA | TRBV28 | CASSTGTGSYEQYF | TGTGCCAGCAGTACCGGGACAGGGAGTTACGAGCAGTACTTC
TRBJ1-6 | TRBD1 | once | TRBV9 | CASSGQGRNSPLHF | TGTGCCAGCAGCGGACAGGGGCGTAATTCACCCCTCCACTTT
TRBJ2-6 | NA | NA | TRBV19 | CASSSGAGANVLTF | TGTGCCAGTAGCTCAGGGGCTGGGGCCAACGTCCTGACTTTC
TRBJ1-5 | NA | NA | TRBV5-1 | CASSLGPGANNQPQHF | TGCGCCAGCAGCTTGGGTCCAGGGGCTAACAATCAGCCCCAGCATTTT
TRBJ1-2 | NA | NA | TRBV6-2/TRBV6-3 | CASSYSGGYGYTF | TGTGCCAGCAGTTACTCAGGGGGCTATGGCTACACCTTC
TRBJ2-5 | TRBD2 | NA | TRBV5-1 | CASSWTSGASETQYF | TGCGCCAGCAGCTGGACTAGCGGGGCCTCAGAGACCCAGTACTTC
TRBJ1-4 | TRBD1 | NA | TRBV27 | CASSLLYRGRKANEKLFF | TGTGCCAGCAGTTTATTATACAGGGGGCGGAAGGCTAATGAAAAACTGTTTTTT
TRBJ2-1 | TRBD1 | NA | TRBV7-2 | CASSGQEYNEQFF | TGTGCCAGCAGCGGACAGGAATACAATGAGCAGTTCTTC
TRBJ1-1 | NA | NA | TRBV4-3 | CASSQAGYGFTNTEAFF | TGCGCCAGCAGCCAAGCGGGATATGGGTTTACGAACACTGAAGCTTTCTTT
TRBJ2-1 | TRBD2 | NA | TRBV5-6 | CASSLGPGGAVNEQFF | TGTGCCAGCAGCTTGGGTCCGGGGGGAGCGGTCAATGAGCAGTTCTTC
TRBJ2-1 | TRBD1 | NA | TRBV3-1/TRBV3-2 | CASSQVTGTGSYREQFF | TGTGCCAGCAGCCAAGTTACGGGGACAGGGAGTTACAGAGAGCAGTTCTTC
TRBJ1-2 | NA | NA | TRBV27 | CASSFLTTNYGYTF | TGTGCCAGCAGTTTTCTGACTACTAACTATGGCTACACCTTC
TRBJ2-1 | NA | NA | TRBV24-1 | CATSMTGYNEQFF | TGTGCCACCAGTATGACAGGCTACAATGAGCAGTTCTTC
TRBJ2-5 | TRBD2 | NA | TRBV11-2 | CASSAGLAGGITQETQYF | TGTGCCAGCAGCGCGGGACTAGCGGGGGGGATTACACAAGAGACCCAGTACTTC
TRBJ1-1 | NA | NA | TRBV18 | CASSPGIETGNTEAFF | TGTGCCAGCTCACCAGGTATCGAGACAGGGAACACTGAAGCTTTCTTT
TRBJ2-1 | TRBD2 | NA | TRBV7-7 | CASSLEVAGGRRYLNEQFF | TGTGCTAGCAGCTTAGAAGTAGCGGGGGGCCGGCGTTACCTCAATGAGCAGTTCTTC
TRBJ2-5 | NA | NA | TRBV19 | CASSKNGQETQYF | TGTGCCAGTAGTAAAAACGGCCAAGAGACCCAGTACTTC
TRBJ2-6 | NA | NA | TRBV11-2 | CASRAPGQGPSGANVLTF | TGTGCCAGCAGAGCGCCGGGACAAGGCCCCTCTGGGGCCAACGTCCTGACTTTC
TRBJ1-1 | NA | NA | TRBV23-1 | CARNNPGHMNTEAFF | TGCGCCAGAAACAATCCGGGACATATGAACACTGAAGCTTTCTTT
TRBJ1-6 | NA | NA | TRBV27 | CASSPGLNSPLHF | TGTGCCAGCAGCCCCGGACTTAATTCACCCCTCCACTTT
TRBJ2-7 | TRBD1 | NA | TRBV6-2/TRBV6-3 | CASSNTGGIYEQYF | TGTGCCAGCAGTAACACAGGGGGCATCTACGAGCAGTACTTC
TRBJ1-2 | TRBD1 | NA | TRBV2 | CASSDGRGTYGYTF | TGTGCCAGCAGTGACGGCAGGGGGACTTATGGCTACACCTTC
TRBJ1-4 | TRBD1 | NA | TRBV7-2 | CASSSGTGNEKLFF | TGTGCCAGCAGTTCCGGGACAGGGAATGAAAAACTGTTTTTT
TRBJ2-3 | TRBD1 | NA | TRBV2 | CASRRQTGVRGDTQYF | TGTGCCAGCAGACGCCAGACAGGGGTTCGGGGAGATACGCAGTATTTT
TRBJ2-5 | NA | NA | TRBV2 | CASSEVGGLKYQETQYF | TGTGCCAGCAGTGAAGTTGGAGGACTCAAGTACCAAGAGACCCAGTACTTC
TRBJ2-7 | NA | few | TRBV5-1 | CASSLDADFYGYEQYF | TGCGCCAGCAGCTTGGATGCGGATTTCTACGGATACGAGCAGTACTTC
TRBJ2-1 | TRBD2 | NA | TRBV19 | CASSRLSGGSYNEQFF | TGTGCCAGTAGTCGCCTCAGCGGGGGCTCCTACAATGAGCAGTTCTTC
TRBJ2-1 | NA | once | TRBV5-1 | CASSLGSGTPTREQFF | TGCGCCAGCAGCTTGGGGTCTGGGACTCCGACTCGGGAGCAGTTCTTC
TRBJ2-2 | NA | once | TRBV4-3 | CASSQEGQGFTGELFF | TGCGCCAGCAGCCAAGAAGGGCAGGGGTTCACCGGGGAGCTGTTTTTT
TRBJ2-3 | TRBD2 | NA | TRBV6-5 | CASSYKRGSTDTQYF | TGTGCCAGCAGTTATAAGCGGGGGAGCACAGATACGCAGTATTTT
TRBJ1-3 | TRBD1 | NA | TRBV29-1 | CSVRSMTGASGNTIYF | TGCAGCGTCCGCTCGATGACAGGGGCCTCTGGAAACACCATATATTTT
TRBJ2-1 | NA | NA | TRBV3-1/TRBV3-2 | CASSSRLDSSEQFF | TGTGCCAGCAGCTCTCGACTAGACTCCAGTGAGCAGTTCTTC
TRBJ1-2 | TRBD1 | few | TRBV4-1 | CASSPSTTGGYGYTF | TGCGCCAGCAGCCCCTCAACGACAGGGGGATATGGCTACACCTTC
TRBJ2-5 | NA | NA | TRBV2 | CASSVATQETQYF | TGTGCCAGCAGTGTGGCGACTCAAGAGACCCAGTACTTC
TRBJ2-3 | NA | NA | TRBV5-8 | CASSLEPEADTQYF | TGTGCCAGCAGCTTGGAGCCCGAAGCAGATACGCAGTATTTT
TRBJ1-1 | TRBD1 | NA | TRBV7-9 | CASSFPGTVRNTEAFF | TGTGCCAGCAGCTTCCCCGGGACAGTGAGGAACACTGAAGCTTTCTTT
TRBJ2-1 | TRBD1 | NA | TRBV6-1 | CASSEIQGHQVPEQFF | TGTGCCAGCAGTGAAATACAGGGGCACCAGGTCCCTGAGCAGTTCTTC
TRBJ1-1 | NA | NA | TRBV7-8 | CASSPRGSVTEAFF | TGTGCCAGCAGCCCGCGAGGGTCAGTAACTGAAGCTTTCTTT
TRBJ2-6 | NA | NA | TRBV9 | CASSVGVLSGANVLTF | TGTGCCAGCAGCGTAGGAGTCCTCTCTGGGGCCAACGTCCTGACTTTC
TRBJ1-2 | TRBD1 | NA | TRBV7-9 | CASSLATGAGYGYTF | TGTGCCAGCAGCTTAGCGACAGGGGCGGGGTATGGCTACACCTTC
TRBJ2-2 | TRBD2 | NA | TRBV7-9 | CASSPGREGRTGELFF | TGTGCCAGCAGCCCCGGACGGGAGGGTAGAACCGGGGAGCTGTTTTTT
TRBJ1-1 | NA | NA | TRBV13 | CASSLKRELAFF | TGTGCCAGCAGCTTAAAACGGGAGTTGGCTTTCTTT
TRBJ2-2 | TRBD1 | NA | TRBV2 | CASSSQGQGGTGELFF | TGTGCCAGCAGCAGTCAGGGACAGGGGGGCACCGGGGAGCTGTTTTTT
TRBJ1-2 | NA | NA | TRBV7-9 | CASSNGGWGGYTF | TGTGCCAGCAGCAACGGGGGGTGGGGAGGCTACACCTTC
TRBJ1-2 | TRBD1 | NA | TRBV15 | CATSPGTGGISDGYTF | TGTGCCACCAGCCCCGGGACAGGGGGTATTTCGGATGGCTACACCTTC
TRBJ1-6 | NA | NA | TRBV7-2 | CASSLADRMALHF | TGTGCCAGCAGCTTAGCGGACAGAATGGCCCTCCACTTT
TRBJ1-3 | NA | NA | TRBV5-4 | CASSLQGIGGNTIYF | TGTGCCAGCAGCTTACAGGGCATAGGTGGAAACACCATATATTTT
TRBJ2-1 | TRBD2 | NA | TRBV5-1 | CASSFRTSAGEFSNEQFF | TGCGCCAGCAGCTTTAGGACTAGCGCTGGAGAGTTTTCCAATGAGCAGTTCTTC